The TCR beta chain described here comes from a study of T cell repertoires in cytomegalovirus infection. As for the study in general: Public TCR beta signatures were indicative of both CMV infection and a matching HLA type.

The germline V gene encodes CDR1 MNHEY and CDR2 SVGAGI. The length of the CDR3 is 15 residues. The trim removed 6 bases at V and 9 bases at J, leaving 16 bases unmatched. This clonotype was observed a handful of times. What it recognizes is unknown. Study results and limitations: Accumulated public TCR beta family frequency recognized individuals carrying CMV together with the relevant HLA. Clonotypes of TCR beta that were HLA-C-restricted and CMV-specific dominated the ex vivo response.

TCRdb independently ran MiXCR on the reads; one entry per CDR3 protein. The top ten clones hold 7.5% to 9.5% of a sample with 300,000 to 450,000 distinct CDR3 sequences, 15% to 20% of them seen once. Input material: PBMCs. V gene TRBV6-5 combines with J gene TRBJ2-7; 8 nucleotides align to TRBD1. The clonotype originates from a human donor in good health (CMV status not recorded). Some clones in this sample may be carry-over from other donors' samples. CDR3 region: CASSTRPGTGIGQYF. The CDR3 DNA is TGTGCCAGCAGCACCCGACCCGGGACAGGAATCGGGCAGTACTTC.